This T cell receptor (beta chain) derives from a study of cytomegalovirus exposure and HLA in healthy donors. In this sample, this clone turned up a few times. Its antigen is not identified. The length of the CDR3 is 14 residues. Per germline, CDR1 GTSNPN and CDR2 SVGIG (reference sequence). Trimming took off 4 bases at V and 3 bases at J, with 12 bases between the two ends. The PCR used 60 Vbeta and 13 Jbeta primers. Sequencing was performed with immunoSEQ multiplex PCR; in TCRdb, only in-frame clones are kept and a portion is missing. The sample holds around 180,000 clones; roughly 78% are singletons and the top ten take 13%. Study-level results: Cytomegalovirus association was listed for about 170 TCR beta chains. HLA alleles were associated with fewer than 20,000 TCR beta sequences in a later analysis at 0.05 false discovery rate.

The sequenced material came from PBMCs. The TCR originated in a woman aged 45-59 years in good health and CMV-seropositive. The gene calls are TRBV30 and TRBJ2-2, with TRBD2 as a possible D gene (6 bases). CDR3 loop: CAWTGGVYTGELFF. CDR3 in DNA: TGTGCCTGGACGGGCGGGGTTTACACCGGGGAGCTGTTTTTT.